This record concerns one TCR beta chain sequence. Its antigen is undetermined. The sample is drawn from a study of radiation and T cells in renal cell carcinoma. The sample's time point: baseline pretreatment blood. The treatment is: 15 Gy SBRT to primary tumor, nephrectomy 4 weeks later. Measured with immunoSEQ multiplex PCR; TCRdb has only the in-frame clones, and not every one. In the table there are about 59,000 clones, about three quarters of which are singletons. CDR1 is SGHNT, CDR2 YYREEE, per germline (reference sequence). The junction had 14 bases not matched to a gene; V was cut back by 4 bases and J by 8 bases. The CDR3 sequence is 16 residues long. Study results and limitations: Pretreatment tumor biopsies were lacking, so baseline clonotypes are unknown.

The V gene is TRBV5-4, the J gene TRBJ1-4; 7 nucleotides agree with TRBD1. This sample comprised blood, obtained from a patient whose treatment included radiotherapy and nephrectomy. The source is a man aged 55 to 70 with renal cell carcinoma. The CDR3 loop reads CASSLSHRGTGEKLFF. The CDR3 region has the DNA TGTGCCAGCAGCCTATCTCACAGGGGTACAGGCGAAAAACTGTTTTTT.